This TCR beta chain was sequenced in a study of T cell changes during pregnancy in multiple sclerosis. V lost 0 bases and J lost 10, with 8 bases in between. CDR3 size: 13 residues. Germline V gene lookup returns CDR1 SGHRS and CDR2 YFSETQ. This clone has just one count. Profiled with immunoSEQ multiplex PCR; TCRdb holds only in-frame clones, not every one. This sample has about 98,000 clones, with 92% found just once. This chain connects TRBV5-1 to TRBJ1-6; D may be TRBD1 (6 bases). Sample: peripheral blood, taken after pregnancy. The source of this sequence is a female donor in good health, enrolled as a control in a pregnancy study. The CDR3 loop is CASSLGGGSPLHF. The CDR3 bases are TGCGCCAGCAGCTTGGGCGGGGGCTCACCCCTCCACTTT.